This T cell receptor (beta chain) was identified in a study of CD8+ T cells in alopecia areata (dated by TCRdb to about 2018). For the wider study: High-throughput TCRbeta sequencing was used to examine T cell clonal expansion in alopecia areata in both the C3H/HeJ mouse model and human patients. Scalp tissue and sorted CD4+ and CD8+ peripheral blood T cells from patchy and totalis/universalis alopecia areata patients and from healthy controls were covered by human TCRbeta sequencing. Scalp clonality was compared among normal scalp (n=4), patchy alopecia areata scalp (n=8), and alopecia totalis/universalis scalp (n=8). RNA was extracted with the PAXgene miRNA kit for fixed scalp, the miRNeasy kit for PBMCs, and the RNeasy kit for mouse skin. Amplification of TCRbeta CDR3 regions was done by immunoSEQ multiplex PCR using 35 Vbeta forward primers and 13 Jbeta reverse primers. Study-wide findings and limitations: Resident alphabeta T cells in normal human skin are also sequenced, complicating scalp TCR repertoire analysis, unlike mouse skin dominated by gammadelta T cells. Compared with normal scalp, lesional scalp, particularly in alopecia totalis/universalis, had higher clonality and more expanded CD8+ clones, which suggests antigenic drive. Shared TCR sequences between patients were less evident than in mice, which may be partly attributable to HLA diversity in the patient population.

As concerns this clone: What antigen it recognizes has not been identified. One base away there is no much larger clone; base qualities are not given.

The library was made by the immunoSEQ multiplex PCR assay. RNA was extracted from all samples and reverse transcribed into cDNA as template for TCR sequencing. SuperScript III was used to make first-strand cDNA, primed with a 2:1 mix of oligo-dT and random hexamers. A synthetic immune receptor repertoire was used to assess amplification bias, and residual bias was removed computationally. In the paper's pipeline: Raw reads were preprocessed to remove errors, and CDR3 was defined by IMGT conventions from the conserved cysteine to phenylalanine. Clonality was computed as 1 minus the Shannon entropy, with the entropy normalized by log2 of the number of productive unique TCRs. Whether each scalp clone was CD4 or CD8 was inferred by checking scalp TCRbeta sequences against the CD4 and CD8 repertoires from sorted blood. The source is immuneACCESS, and TCRdb retained only in-frame sequences with V and J called. Part of the clones is not carried over; for the studies checked, unresolved V genes explain less than half of this, and the remainder is unexplained. V and J calls and clone size come straight from that table; D and trimming were deduced from the DNA. The sample table contains 100,000 to 150,000 clones; only one count was recorded for around 45% of them. The top ten clones comprise 10% of the sample.

Looking up the germline V gene yields CDR1 SGHTA and CDR2 FQGNSA. The cysteine opens and the phenylalanine closes a CDR3 of 15 amino acids. Of all the DNA, just the CDR3 is kept, 45 bases in frame from base 1. The germline ends are 13 bases apart after V is trimmed by 1 base and J by 6 bases. Peripheral blood and lesional scalp punch biopsies were obtained from patients with alopecia areata. PBMCs were separated by density centrifugation and stained for CD3, CD4 and CD8, after which CD4+ and CD8+ T cells were sorted on a FACSAria. Untreated alopecia areata patients were recruited as part of a multicenter biomarker study. In a few patients from the biomarker study, the blood CD8+ T cells went through an additional sort into NKG2D-low and NKG2D-high fractions.

The sample comprised NKG2D-low CD8+ T cells sorted from blood. The intended sense of this specimen's cell subset or site label: sorted CD8+ NKG2D-low blood T cells. The sequence links TRBV7-2 to TRBJ2-1; TRBD1 is a weak D gene call, 6 bases matching. This TCR was recovered from a human donor with alopecia areata. The DNA reads as follows: TGTGCCAGCAGCTTAGGGCAGGACAGCCCCAATGAGCAGTTCTTC. This sequence encodes CASSLGQDSPNEQFF.